The rows below give T cell receptor beta chains drawn from one sample of a study of blood T cell repertoires in COVID-19. Produced via immunoSEQ multiplex PCR; TCRdb's table is partial and in-frame only. The sample lists some 70,000 clones; approximately 79% were seen once. The sequencing input was peripheral blood. The receptors shown here come from a man aged 60 to 75 with acute or convalescent COVID-19. Each CDR3 is given with its conserved first and last residue. Each record gives: V gene, D gene, clone size, J gene, CDR3 protein, CDR3 DNA. The D gene is left open where the match is weak. Expanded clones get a size class; other rows say once, few or many, or leave the size out.

TRBV19	NA	NA	TRBJ1-5	CASSISQGNQPQHF	TGTGCCAGTAGTATATCGCAGGGGAATCAGCCCCAGCATTTT
TRBV19	NA	NA	TRBJ1-5	CASRWAHSNQPQHF	TGTGCCAGTAGATGGGCTCATAGCAATCAGCCCCAGCATTTT
TRBV10-1	NA	few	TRBJ2-2	CASSLAEPNTGELFF	TGCGCCAGCAGTTTAGCGGAGCCGAACACCGGGGAGCTGTTTTTT
TRBV5-1	NA	NA	TRBJ2-3	CASSLARIGVSDTQYF	TGCGCCAGCAGCCTAGCGAGGATAGGAGTTTCAGATACGCAGTATTTT
TRBV5-6	NA	NA	TRBJ1-5	CASSFSQRSQPQHF	TGTGCCAGCAGCTTTTCACAGAGAAGTCAGCCCCAGCATTTT
TRBV2	NA	NA	TRBJ1-6	CASVTGSNSPLHF	TGTGCCAGCGTGACAGGATCTAATTCACCCCTCCACTTT
TRBV30	NA	NA	TRBJ1-5	CAWSVKGGGGQPQHF	TGTGCCTGGAGTGTAAAGGGCGGGGGGGGTCAGCCCCAGCATTTT
TRBV5-1	NA	medium-sized	TRBJ1-5	CASSLGGDKHQPQHF	TGCGCCAGCAGCTTGGGAGGGGACAAACATCAGCCCCAGCATTTT
TRBV18	NA	NA	TRBJ2-5	CASSRGGAQETQYF	TGTGCCAGCTCCCGAGGGGGAGCCCAAGAGACCCAGTACTTC
TRBV30	TRBD1	NA	TRBJ1-2	CAWSVGTGANYGYTF	TGTGCCTGGAGTGTAGGGACAGGAGCTAACTATGGCTACACCTTC
TRBV5-1	TRBD1	NA	TRBJ2-5	CASSALPRGRETQYF	TGCGCCAGCAGCGCCCTTCCCAGGGGGCGGGAGACCCAGTACTTC
TRBV9	NA	NA	TRBJ2-2	CASSPIPQGTGELFF	TGTGCCAGCAGCCCTATACCCCAGGGAACCGGGGAGCTGTTTTTT
TRBV5-4	NA	few	TRBJ2-7	CASSLGAGSSYEQYF	TGTGCCAGCAGCTTGGGTGCGGGGTCCTCCTACGAGCAGTACTTC
TRBV19	NA	few	TRBJ1-5	CASSIDRERQPQHF	TGTGCCAGTAGTATAGATCGAGAAAGACAGCCCCAGCATTTT
TRBV5-8	TRBD2	NA	TRBJ2-1	CATKPESGARYNEQFF	TGTGCCACCAAGCCGGAGAGCGGGGCCCGCTACAATGAGCAGTTCTTC
TRBV28	NA	NA	TRBJ1-6	CASTPPRGPLHF	TGTGCCAGCACCCCGCCCCGCGGTCCCCTCCACTTT
TRBV5-6	TRBD1	NA	TRBJ2-7	CASSRRDRDEPYEQYF	TGTGCCAGCAGCCGCCGAGACAGGGACGAACCCTACGAGCAGTACTTC
TRBV5-4	TRBD1	NA	TRBJ2-2	CASTRQGMTGELFF	TGTGCCAGCACCAGACAGGGCATGACCGGGGAGCTGTTTTTT
TRBV6-5	TRBD1	NA	TRBJ1-5	CASSRQGWDNQPQHF	TGTGCCAGCAGTCGACAGGGTTGGGACAATCAGCCCCAGCATTTT